Following are 11 T cell receptor beta chains from one sample sequenced in a study of T cell changes during pregnancy in multiple sclerosis (dated by TCRdb to about 2019). The library was obtained by the immunoSEQ multiplex PCR assay. TCRdb limited this immuneACCESS table to in-frame rearrangements with V and J called. A share of clones is missing; checked studies link under half to unresolved V genes, and the rest is unexplained. The sample table records 50,000 to 65,000 clones; roughly 92% of these occur just once. The ten largest make up roughly 3% of the sample. The source material was CD8+ T cells from peripheral blood mononuclear cells, sampled in the second trimester of pregnancy. Source of these receptors: a female donor with multiple sclerosis, enrolled in a pregnancy study.

This chain links TRBV6-1 with TRBJ2-7; tentatively, D is TRBD1 (6 bases). Germline V gives CDR1 MNHNS, CDR2 SASEGT. Trimming shortened V by 9 bases and J by 0 bases, and 9 bases separated the two germline ends. CDR3 length: 12 residues. CDR3 in amino acids: CASSDSSYEQYF. In nucleotides, the CDR3 is TGTGCCAGTTCGGACAGCTCCTACGAGCAGTACTTC.

The chain joins TRBV14 to TRBJ2-7; weak D call: TRBD1 (7 bases). The CDR3 loop spans 15 amino acids. Germline-derived CDR1 and CDR2 are SGHDN and FVKESK. Trimming shortened V by 1 base and J by 5 bases, and 15 bases separated the two germline ends. Written as DNA, the CDR3 is TGTGCCAGCAGCCAAGGGAGGCAGGGGGGACACGAGCAGTACTTC. It specifies CASSQGRQGGHEQYF.

This clone showed up just once. This rearrangement joins TRBV4-1 to TRBJ2-1; 9 positions agree with TRBD1. CDR1 and CDR2 (germline): MGHRA, YSYEKL. The length of the CDR3 is 18 residues. With 4 bases clipped from V and 5 bases from J, the junction kept 15 bases outside the gene matches. DNA for the CDR3: TGCGCCAGCAGCCGCCCGATCCCGGGACAGGGACTTGACAATGAGCAGTTCTTC. Translating it yields CASSRPIPGQGLDNEQFF.

The genes are TRBV30 and TRBJ2-2; 11 bases align to TRBD2. Germline CDR1 reads GTSNPN; CDR2 reads SVGIG (reference sequence). After removal of 2 bases from V and 4 bases from J, the junction contained 3 bases not matched to a gene. This CDR3 has 15 residues. Here the CDR3 DNA reads TGTGCCTGGAGTATACTAGCGGGAGCCACCGGGGAGCTGTTTTTT. This codes for CAWSILAGATGELFF.

The chain is built from TRBV28 and TRBJ2-7, with TRBD2 identical over 8 bases. V gave up 4 bases and J gave up 7 bases; unmatched junction bases: 9. The CDR3 is made up of 14 amino acids. Looked up from germline, CDR1 is MDHEN and CDR2 is SYDVKM. CDR3 DNA sequence: TGTGCCAGCAGTTCGGGACTAGGTTTAGAAGAGCAGTACTTC. It codes for CASSSGLGLEEQYF. The complete variable domain, with remaining parts taken from reference TRBV28 and TRBJ2-7, reads DVKVTQSSRYLVKRTGEKVFLECVQDMDHENMFWYRQDPGLGLRLIYFSYDVKMKEKGDIPEGYSVSREKKERFSLILESASTNQTSMYLCASSSGLGLEEQYFGPGTRLTVT.

The chain is built from TRBV6-5 and TRBJ2-7; perhaps TRBD2 as D (5 bases). This CDR3 is built from 15 residues. Per germline, CDR1 MNHEY and CDR2 SVGAGI. Trimming left V 4 bases short and J 2 bases short, with 15 bases between. CDR3 amino acids: CASSLGVGSAYEQYF. CDR3 DNA: TGTGCCAGCAGTTTAGGCGTCGGTAGCGCCTACGAGCAGTACTTC.

The chain employs TRBV7-2 and TRBJ2-7; TRBD2 aligns across 8 bases. The CDR3 has 15 amino acids. Trimming at V came to 1 base and at J to 3 bases, leaving 5 bases not matched to a gene. Germline loops: CDR1 SGHTA, CDR2 FQGNSA. Here the CDR3 DNA reads TGTGCCAGCAGCTTAGAGGCCGGGAGGGTCTACGAGCAGTACTTC. This codes for CASSLEAGRVYEQYF.

The chain links TRBV5-4 to TRBJ2-3, with 11 bases fitting TRBD2. Germline CDR1 and CDR2: SGHNT and YYREEE (reference sequence). The J segment lost 1 base and the V segment lost 2 bases, leaving 12 bases of the junction unmatched. This CDR3 is 19 amino acids long. The CDR3 DNA reads as TGTGCCAGCAGCTTCGAACTAGCGGGAGCTAGATGGGGCACAGATACGCAGTATTTT. Protein: CASSFELAGARWGTDTQYF.

The chain has TRBV2 and TRBJ1-3; tentatively, D is TRBD1 (5 bases). CDR1 and CDR2 (germline): SNHLY, FYNNEI. Trimming pared 2 bases from V and 7 bases from J, leaving 15 bases between. The CDR3 contains 15 residues. In DNA, the CDR3 is TGTGCCAGCAGTGAATTCGGGGGGGTCCCGAACACCATATATTTT. Amino acids: CASSEFGGVPNTIYF.

The rearrangement joins TRBV4-1 to TRBJ2-7, with TRBD2 matching 11 bases. Unmatched junction bases numbered 4, after V lost 4 bases and J lost 2 bases. Germline-derived CDR1 and CDR2 are MGHRA and YSYEKL. The CDR3 length is 15 residues. Here the CDR3 DNA reads TGCGCCAGCAGCCCCCCGGGACTAGCGGCCTACGAGCAGTACTTC. Amino acid sequence: CASSPPGLAAYEQYF.

The chain uses TRBV19 and TRBJ2-5; 8 bases fit TRBD1. Trimming removed 5 bases from V and 2 bases from J; junction bases left unmatched: 10. CDR1 and CDR2 (germline): LNHDA, SQIVND (reference sequence). CDR3 length: 16 amino acids. CDR3 coding DNA: TGTGCCAGTAGTTGGCAGGGGGCGAGCCTTCAAGAGACCCAGTACTTC. Its protein is CASSWQGASLQETQYF.